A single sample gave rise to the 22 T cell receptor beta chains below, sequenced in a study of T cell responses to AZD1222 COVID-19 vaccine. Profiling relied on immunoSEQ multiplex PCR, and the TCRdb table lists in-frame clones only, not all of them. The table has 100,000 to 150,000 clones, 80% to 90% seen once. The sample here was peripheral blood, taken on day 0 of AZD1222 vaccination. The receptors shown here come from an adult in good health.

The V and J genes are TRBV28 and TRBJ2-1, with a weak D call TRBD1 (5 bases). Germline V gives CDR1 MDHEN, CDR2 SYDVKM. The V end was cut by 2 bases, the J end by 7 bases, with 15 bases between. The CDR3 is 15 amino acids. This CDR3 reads CASSLPGLIGNEQFF. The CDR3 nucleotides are TGTGCCAGCAGTTTACCAGGGCTTATCGGGAATGAGCAGTTCTTC.

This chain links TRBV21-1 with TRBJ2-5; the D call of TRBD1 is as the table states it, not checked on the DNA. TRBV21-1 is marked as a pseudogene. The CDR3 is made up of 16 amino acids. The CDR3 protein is CASTKWGQDLQETQYF. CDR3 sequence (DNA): TGTGCCAGCACTAAATGGGGACAGGATCTCCAAGAGACCCAGTACTTC.

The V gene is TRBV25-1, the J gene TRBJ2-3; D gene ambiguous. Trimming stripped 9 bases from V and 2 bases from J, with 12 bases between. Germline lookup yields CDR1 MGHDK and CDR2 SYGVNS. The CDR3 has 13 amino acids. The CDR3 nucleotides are TGTGCCAGTCTCAAGTGGGACACAGATACGCAGTATTTT. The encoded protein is CASLKWDTDTQYF.

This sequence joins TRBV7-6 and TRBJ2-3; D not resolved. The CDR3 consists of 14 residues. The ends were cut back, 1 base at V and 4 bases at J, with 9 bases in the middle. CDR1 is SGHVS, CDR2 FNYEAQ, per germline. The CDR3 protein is CASSLVGRPDTQYF. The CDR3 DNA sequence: TGTGCCAGCAGCTTAGTTGGCAGGCCAGATACGCAGTATTTT.

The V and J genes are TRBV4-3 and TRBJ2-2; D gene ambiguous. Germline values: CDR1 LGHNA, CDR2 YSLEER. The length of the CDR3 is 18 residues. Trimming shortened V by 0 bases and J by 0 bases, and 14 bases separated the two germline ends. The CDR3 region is CASSQEPSLSANTGELFF. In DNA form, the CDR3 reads TGCGCCAGCAGCCAAGAACCCAGCCTGTCCGCGAACACCGGGGAGCTGTTTTTT.

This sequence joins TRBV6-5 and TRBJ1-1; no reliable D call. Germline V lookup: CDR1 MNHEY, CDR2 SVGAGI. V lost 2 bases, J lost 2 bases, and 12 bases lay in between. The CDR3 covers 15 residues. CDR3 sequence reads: CASSYVGGLNTEAFF. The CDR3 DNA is TGTGCCAGCAGTTACGTCGGTGGCCTCAACACTGAAGCTTTCTTT.

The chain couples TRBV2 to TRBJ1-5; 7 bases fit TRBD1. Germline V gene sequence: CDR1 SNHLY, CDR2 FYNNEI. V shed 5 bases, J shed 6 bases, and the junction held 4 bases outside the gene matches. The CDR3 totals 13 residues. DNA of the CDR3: TGTGCCAGCAGTACAGGGGTGGCTCAGCCCCAGCATTTT. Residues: CASSTGVAQPQHF.

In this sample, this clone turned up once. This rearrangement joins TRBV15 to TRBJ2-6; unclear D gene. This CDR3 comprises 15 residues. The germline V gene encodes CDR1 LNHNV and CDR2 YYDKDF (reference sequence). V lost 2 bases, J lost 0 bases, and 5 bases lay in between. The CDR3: CATSRSDSGANVLTF. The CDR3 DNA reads TGTGCCACCAGCAGATCCGACTCTGGGGCCAACGTCCTGACTTTC.

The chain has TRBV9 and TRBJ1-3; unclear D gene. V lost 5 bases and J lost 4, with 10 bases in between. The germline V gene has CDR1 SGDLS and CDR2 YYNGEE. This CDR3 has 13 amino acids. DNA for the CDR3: TGTGCCAGCAGTCGGGCTAGAGGAAACACCATATATTTT. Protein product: CASSRARGNTIYF.

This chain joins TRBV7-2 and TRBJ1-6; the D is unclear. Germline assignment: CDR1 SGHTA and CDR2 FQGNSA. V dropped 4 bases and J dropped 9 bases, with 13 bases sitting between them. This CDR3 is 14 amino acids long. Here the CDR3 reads CASSSRSGISPLHF. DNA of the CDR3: TGTGCCAGCAGCTCCAGGAGCGGAATTTCACCCCTCCACTTT.

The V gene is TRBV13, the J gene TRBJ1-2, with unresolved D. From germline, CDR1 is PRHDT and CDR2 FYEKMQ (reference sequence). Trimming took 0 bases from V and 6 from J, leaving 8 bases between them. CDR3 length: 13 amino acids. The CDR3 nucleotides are TGTGCCAGCAGCTTAGGGGCAGCTGATGGCTACACCTTC. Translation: CASSLGAADGYTF.

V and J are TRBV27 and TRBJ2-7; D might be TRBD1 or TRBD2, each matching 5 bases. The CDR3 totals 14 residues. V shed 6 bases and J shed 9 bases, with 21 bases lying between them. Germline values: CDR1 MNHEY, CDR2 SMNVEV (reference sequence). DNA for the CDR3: TGTGCCAGCAGCAATCCGGGACCGGTTCTCTTGCAGTACTTC. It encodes CASSNPGPVLLQYF.

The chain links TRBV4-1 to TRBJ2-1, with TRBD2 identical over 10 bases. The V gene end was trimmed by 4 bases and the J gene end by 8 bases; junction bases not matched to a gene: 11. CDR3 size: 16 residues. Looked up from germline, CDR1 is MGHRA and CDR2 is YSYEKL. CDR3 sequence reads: CASSPLGAGGQDEQFF. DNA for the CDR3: TGCGCCAGCAGCCCCTTAGGAGCGGGAGGGCAGGATGAGCAGTTCTTC.

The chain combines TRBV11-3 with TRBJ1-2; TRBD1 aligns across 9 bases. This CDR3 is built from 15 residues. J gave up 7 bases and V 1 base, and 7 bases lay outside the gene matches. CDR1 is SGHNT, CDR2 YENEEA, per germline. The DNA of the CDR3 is TGTGCCAGCAGCTTAGGAGGACAGGGGCAAGGTGGCTACACCTTC. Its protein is CASSLGGQGQGGYTF.

The CDR3 spells CASSPRDRNYGYTF. The CDR3 DNA follows: TGTGCCAGCAGCCCCCGGGACAGGAACTATGGCTACACCTTC. The chain couples TRBV7-8 to TRBJ1-2, with TRBD1 matching 8 bases. The CDR3 extends over 14 amino acids. The V gene end was trimmed by 5 bases and the J gene end by 2 bases; junction bases not matched to a gene: 4. Germline CDR1 SGHVS, CDR2 FQNEAQ. Together with reference TRBV7-8 and TRBJ1-2, the CDR3 gives the full variable domain: GAGVSQSPRYKVAKRGQDVALRCDPISGHVSLFWYQQALGQGPEFLTYFQNEAQLDKSGLPSDRFFAERPEGSVSTLKIQRTQQEDSAVYLCASSPRDRNYGYTFGSGTRLTVV.

CDR3 nucleotides: TGTGCCAGCAGTCTCGGACTGGCAACTAATGAAAAACTGTTTTTT. It translates to CASSLGLATNEKLFF. The chain couples TRBV2 to TRBJ1-4; D is ambiguous. This CDR3 comprises 15 residues. V gave up 5 bases and J gave up 0 bases, with 10 bases separating them. Germline loops: CDR1 SNHLY, CDR2 FYNNEI. The entire variable domain, with the rest obtained from reference TRBV2 and TRBJ1-4, is as follows: EPEVTQTPSHQVTQMGQEVILRCVPISNHLYFYWYRQILGQKVEFLVSFYNNEISEKSEIFDDQFSVERPDGSNFTLKIRSTKLEDSAMYFCASSLGLATNEKLFFGSGTQLSVL.

The CDR3, as DNA: TGTGCCATCAGTGAGGGGGGGGCCTACTCCTACAATGAGCAGTTCTTC. This codes for CAISEGGAYSYNEQFF. V and J are TRBV10-3 and TRBJ2-1; a weak D match, TRBD2 (7 bases). CDR3 length equals 16 residues. The germline V gene encodes CDR1 ENHRY and CDR2 SYGVKD. The V and J ends lost 2 bases and 0 bases respectively, with 11 bases between them.

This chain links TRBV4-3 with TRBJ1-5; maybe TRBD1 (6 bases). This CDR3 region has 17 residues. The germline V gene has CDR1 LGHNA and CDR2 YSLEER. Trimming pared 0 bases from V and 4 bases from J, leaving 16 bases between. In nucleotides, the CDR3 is TGCGCCAGCAGCCAAGATTATGCAGGGGACCCTAATCAGCCCCAGCATTTT. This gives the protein CASSQDYAGDPNQPQHF.

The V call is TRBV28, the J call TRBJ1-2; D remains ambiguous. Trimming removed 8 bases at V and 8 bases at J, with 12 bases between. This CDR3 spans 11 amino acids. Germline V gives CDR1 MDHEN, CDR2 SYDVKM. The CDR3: CASSSNLGYTF. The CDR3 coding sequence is TGTGCCAGCTCCTCAAACCTGGGCTACACCTTC.

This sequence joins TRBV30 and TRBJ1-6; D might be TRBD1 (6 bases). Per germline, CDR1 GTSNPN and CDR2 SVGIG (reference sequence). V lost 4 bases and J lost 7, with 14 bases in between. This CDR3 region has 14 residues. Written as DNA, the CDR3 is TGTGCCTGGAATATTGGACAGCAAAATTCACCCCTCCACTTT. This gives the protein CAWNIGQQNSPLHF.

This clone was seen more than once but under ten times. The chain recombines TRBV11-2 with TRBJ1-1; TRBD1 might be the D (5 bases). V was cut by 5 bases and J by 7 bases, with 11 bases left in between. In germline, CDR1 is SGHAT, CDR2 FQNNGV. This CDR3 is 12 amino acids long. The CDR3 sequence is CASSNPGLEAFF. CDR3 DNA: TGTGCCAGCAGCAACCCGGGGCTTGAAGCTTTCTTT.

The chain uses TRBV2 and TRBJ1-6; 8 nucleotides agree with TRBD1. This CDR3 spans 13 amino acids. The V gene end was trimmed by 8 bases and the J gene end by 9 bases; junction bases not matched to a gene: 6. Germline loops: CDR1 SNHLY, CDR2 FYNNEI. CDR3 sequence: CASERQGSSPLHF. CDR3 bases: TGTGCCAGCGAAAGACAGGGGAGTTCACCCCTCCACTTT.